The entry that follows covers one T cell receptor beta chain sequence. The data derive from a study of blood T cell repertoires in COVID-19. Study context: Material from acute and convalescent COVID-19 was sourced from the United States, Italy and Spain. From T cells, B-cell-depleted T cells, or PBMCs came the material, which was cDNA or gDNA.

In the authors' methods: For nucleated cells, counts were estimated from reference gene primer amplification. Produced via immunoSEQ multiplex PCR; TCRdb's table is partial and in-frame only. V and J calls and clone size are given by that table; D and trimming were obtained from the DNA. The table records 55,000 or so clones, around 87% of them present only once. The CDR3 contains 16 residues. The V segment lost 6 bases and the J segment 8 bases; nucleotides outside the gene matches: 14. Germline CDR1 SGDLS, CDR2 YYNGEE. The Seattle patients joined while their infection was active and were tracked longitudinally afterward.

The sequence derives from a woman aged 60-75 years with COVID-19, enrolled during active disease. Sample: peripheral blood. The genes are TRBV9 and TRBJ1-2; 12 bases map to TRBD1. The CDR3 nucleotides are TGTGCCAGCACCGCAGATTCCGGGACAGGGGGCTTGGGCTACACCTTC. Protein product: CASTADSGTGGLGYTF.